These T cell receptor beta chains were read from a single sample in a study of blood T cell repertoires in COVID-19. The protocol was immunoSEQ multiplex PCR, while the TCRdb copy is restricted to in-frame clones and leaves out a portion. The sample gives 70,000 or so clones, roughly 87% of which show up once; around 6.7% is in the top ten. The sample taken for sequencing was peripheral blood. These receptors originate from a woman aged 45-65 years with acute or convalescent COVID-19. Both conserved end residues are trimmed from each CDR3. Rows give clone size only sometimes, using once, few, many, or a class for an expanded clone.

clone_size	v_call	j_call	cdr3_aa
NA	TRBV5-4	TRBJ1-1	ASSLSRGTEAF
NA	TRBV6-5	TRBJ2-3	ASSFPGTDTQY
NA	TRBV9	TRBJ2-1	ASSVRSGTSYNEQF
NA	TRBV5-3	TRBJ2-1	ARSLDRVSYNEQF
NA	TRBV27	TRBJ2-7	ASSSTGVHEQY
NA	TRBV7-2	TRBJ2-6	ASSSTGGTGANVLT
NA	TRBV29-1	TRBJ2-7	SVEGLIDSAYEQY
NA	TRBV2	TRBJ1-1	ASGALGALNTEAF
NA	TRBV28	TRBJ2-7	ASGASYEQY
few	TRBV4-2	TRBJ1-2	ASSQGGVSNYGYT
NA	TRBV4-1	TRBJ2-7	ASSQSLAVSSYEQY
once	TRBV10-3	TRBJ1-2	AISEDSNYGYT
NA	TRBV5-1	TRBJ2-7	ASGLGPADSYEQY
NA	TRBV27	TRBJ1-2	ASSTGLGGYT
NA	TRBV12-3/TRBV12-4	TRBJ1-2	ASSPGYGYT